The rows below give T cell receptor beta chains drawn from one sample of a study of siplizumab effects on memory and regulatory T cells. Only in-frame clones appear in the TCRdb table, and some are missing; sequencing was by immunoSEQ multiplex PCR. The table includes about 120,000 clones, around 94% detected once. Input material: non-Treg CD4+ T cells sorted from blood. The receptors derive from a human donor in good health. Both conserved end residues are part of each CDR3. The D gene is left open where the match is weak. Rows may omit the clone size; those that give it use once, few, many or a size class.

V	size	length	J	D	CDR3	DNA
TRBV18	once	14	TRBJ1-4	TRBD1	CASSSQGTGEKLFF	TGTGCCAGCTCGTCACAGGGGACAGGTGAAAAACTGTTTTTT
TRBV18	.	14	TRBJ1-1	TRBD1	CASSQDRVRTEAFF	TGTGCCAGCTCACAGGACAGGGTCCGCACTGAAGCTTTCTTT
TRBV6-6	.	13	TRBJ1-5	.	CASINQGNQPQHF	TGTGCCAGCATTAATCAGGGGAATCAGCCCCAGCATTTT
TRBV7-9	once	12	TRBJ1-2	.	CASGGGGGGYTF	TGTGCCAGCGGTGGGGGCGGGGGCGGCTACACCTTC
TRBV27	.	15	TRBJ1-2	TRBD1	CASSPRGGQLYGYTF	TGTGCCAGCAGTCCACGCGGGGGACAGCTCTATGGCTACACCTTC
TRBV4-1	few	13	TRBJ2-7	.	CASSQERYYEQYF	TGCGCCAGCAGCCAAGAAAGGTACTACGAGCAGTACTTC
TRBV7-7	.	15	TRBJ1-2	TRBD1	CASSPLTGGSTGYTF	TGTGCTAGCAGCCCCTTGACAGGGGGATCGACTGGCTACACCTTC
TRBV21-1	.	18	TRBJ2-1	.	CASSKGASRRERNNEQFF	TGTGCCAGCAGCAAAGGGGCCTCGAGGCGGGAGAGGAACAATGAGCAGTTCTTC
TRBV15	.	13	TRBJ2-1	.	CATSRAMGDEQFF	TGTGCCACCAGCAGAGCAATGGGCGATGAGCAGTTCTTC
TRBV4-2	.	15	TRBJ1-2	.	CASSQTRGETQGYTF	TGTGCCAGCAGCCAAACCCGGGGGGAAACTCAAGGCTACACCTTC
TRBV10-3	.	15	TRBJ2-3	TRBD1	CAISPGQGGGDTQYF	TGTGCCATCAGCCCGGGACAGGGTGGTGGAGATACGCAGTATTTT
TRBV5-5	once	15	TRBJ2-7	.	CASSLVRAGLYEQYF	TGTGCCAGCAGCTTGGTAAGGGCAGGGCTTTACGAGCAGTACTTC
TRBV2	.	14	TRBJ1-2	TRBD1	CASSARTGPAGYTF	TGTGCCAGCAGTGCGCGGACAGGGCCGGCGGGCTACACCTTC
TRBV5-1	.	15	TRBJ2-2	.	CASSLAIGASGELFF	TGCGCCAGCAGCTTGGCCATCGGGGCCTCAGGGGAGCTGTTTTTT
TRBV11-2	.	14	TRBJ1-2	.	CASSSLRRMFGYTF	TGTGCCAGCTCATCCCTGAGGCGGATGTTTGGCTACACCTTC
TRBV7-7	.	15	TRBJ1-2	TRBD1	CASSPRQGTNYGYTF	TGTGCCAGCAGTCCCCGACAGGGGACTAACTATGGCTACACCTTC
TRBV19	.	16	TRBJ2-6	TRBD1	CACQDRASSGANVLTF	TGTGCCTGCCAAGACAGGGCGAGCTCTGGGGCCAACGTCCTGACTTTC
TRBV6-5	few	16	TRBJ1-5	.	CASSYSRWGEGQPQHF	TGTGCCAGCAGTTACTCGCGATGGGGAGAAGGGCAGCCCCAGCATTTT
TRBV6-5	.	12	TRBJ1-2	.	CAAAGEVYGYTF	TGTGCCGCGGCAGGAGAAGTCTATGGCTACACCTTC
TRBV29-1	.	12	TRBJ2-3	.	CSVESGTDTQYF	TGCAGCGTTGAATCGGGCACAGATACGCAGTATTTT
TRBV14	.	15	TRBJ2-7	.	CASSQEGQRGDEQYF	TGTGCCAGCAGCCAAGAGGGGCAGAGGGGAGACGAGCAGTACTTC
TRBV14	.	17	TRBJ2-7	TRBD1	CASSEKKGTGTTYEQYF	TGTGCCAGCAGCGAAAAAAAGGGGACAGGGACGACCTACGAGCAGTACTTC
TRBV5-6	once	16	TRBJ2-7	TRBD1	CASSIYRDRGPYEQYF	TGTGCCAGCAGCATTTACCGGGACAGGGGACCCTACGAGCAGTACTTC
TRBV2	.	15	TRBJ2-7	.	CASSESGGGFYEQYF	TGTGCCAGCAGTGAATCAGGGGGAGGATTTTACGAGCAGTACTTC
TRBV28	.	15	TRBJ1-1	TRBD1	CASEPSDRGRTEAFF	TGTGCCAGCGAACCCTCAGACAGGGGAAGGACTGAAGCTTTCTTT